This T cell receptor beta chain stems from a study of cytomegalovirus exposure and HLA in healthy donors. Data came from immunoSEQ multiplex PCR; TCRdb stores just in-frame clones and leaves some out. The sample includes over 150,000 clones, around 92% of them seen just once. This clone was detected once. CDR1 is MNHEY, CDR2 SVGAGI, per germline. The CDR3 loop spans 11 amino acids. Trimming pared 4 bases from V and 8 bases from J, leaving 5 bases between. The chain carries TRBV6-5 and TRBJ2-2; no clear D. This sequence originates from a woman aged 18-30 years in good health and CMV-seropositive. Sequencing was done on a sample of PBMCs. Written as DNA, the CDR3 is TGTGCCAGCAGTTTTGCGGGGGAGCTGTTTTTT. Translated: CASSFAGELFF.